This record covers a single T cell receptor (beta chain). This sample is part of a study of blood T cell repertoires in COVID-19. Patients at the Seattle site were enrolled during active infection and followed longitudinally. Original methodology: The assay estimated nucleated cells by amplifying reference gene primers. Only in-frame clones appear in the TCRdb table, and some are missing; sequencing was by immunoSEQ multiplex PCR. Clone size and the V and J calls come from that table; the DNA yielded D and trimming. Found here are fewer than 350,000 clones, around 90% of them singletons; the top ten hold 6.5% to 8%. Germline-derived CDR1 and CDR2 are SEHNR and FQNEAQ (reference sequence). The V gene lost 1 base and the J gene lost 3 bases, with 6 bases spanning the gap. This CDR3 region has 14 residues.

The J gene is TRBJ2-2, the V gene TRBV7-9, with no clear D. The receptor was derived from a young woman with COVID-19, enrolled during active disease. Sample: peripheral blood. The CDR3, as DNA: TGTGCCAGCAGCTTAGACAGCTACACCGGGGAGCTGTTTTTT. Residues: CASSLDSYTGELFF.